This entry lists 29 T cell receptor beta chains sequenced from one sample in a study of naive and memory T cell subsets. Regarding treatment: skin biopsy from PPD injection site in Mantoux-positive individual. An oligonucleotide containing a UMI was ligated to the 3' end of TCR cDNA. Amplification of ligated cDNA took four PCR rounds with SP2 and nested alpha and beta constant primers. TCRdb called the UMI-ligation and nested PCR reads again in MiXCR, with one record for every CDR3 protein. In the table there are about 37,000 distinct CDR3 sequences, approximately 11% of which are singletons. The source was skin, collected from a tuberculin skin test site. These receptors were taken from an adult in good health.

The table lists this clonotype with many counts. V and J are TRBV12-3 or TRBV12-4 and TRBJ1-5; TRBD1 aligns across 7 bases. The V gene end was trimmed by 3 bases and the J gene end by 2 bases; junction bases not matched to a gene: 1. CDR3 length equals 14 residues. The CDR3 sequence is CASSFGTGNQPQHF. The DNA of the CDR3 is TGTGCCAGCAGTTTTGGGACAGGCAATCAGCCCCAGCATTTT.

The chain couples TRBV11-3 to TRBJ2-7, with D possibly called TRBD1 or TRBD2 (5 bases each). Trimming removed 3 bases from V and 7 bases from J, with 16 bases in between. Per the germline V gene, CDR1 is SGHNT and CDR2 is YENEEA. This CDR3 has 14 amino acids. CDR3 coding DNA: TGTGCCAGCAGCTTGGTTGACGGGGCTAAAGAGCAGTACTTC. This codes for CASSLVDGAKEQYF.

This clonotype was seen many times. The rearrangement uses TRBV28 and TRBJ2-5, with D unclear. The V and J ends lost 5 bases and 4 bases respectively, with 20 bases between them. The CDR3 spans 16 residues. The germline gives CDR1 MDHEN, CDR2 SYDVKM. CDR3: CASSPLEVRALETQYF. In DNA form, the CDR3 reads TGTGCCAGCAGTCCCCTTGAGGTTCGGGCACTAGAGACCCAGTACTTC.

By proportion, this clonotype is medium-sized. The V call is TRBV5-4, the J call TRBJ2-3, with D perhaps TRBD1 (5 bases). Trimming took 0 bases from V and 0 from J, leaving 11 bases between them. The CDR3 covers 16 residues. CDR1 and CDR2 from the germline V gene are SGHNT and YYREEE (reference sequence). DNA for the CDR3: TGTGCCAGCAGCTTGGAAGGGGCAGTAAGCACAGATACGCAGTATTTT. Encoded protein: CASSLEGAVSTDTQYF. Complete variable domain (other parts from reference TRBV5-4 and TRBJ2-3): ETGVTQSPTHLIKTRGQQVTLRCSSQSGHNTVSWYQQALGQGPQFIFQYYREEENGRGNFPPRFSGLQFPNYSSELNVNALELDDSALYLCASSLEGAVSTDTQYFGPGTRLTVL.

This clonotype was detected a few times. This chain connects TRBV7-2 to TRBJ1-6, with D uncertain. This CDR3 spans 15 amino acids. V was shortened by 5 bases and J by 5 bases, with 13 bases between the two germline ends. Germline CDR1 reads SGHTA; CDR2 reads FQGNSA. DNA for the CDR3: TGTGCCAGCAGCCCACAGAGACAAAATAATTCACCCCTCCACTTT. Its protein product is CASSPQRQNNSPLHF.

In its sample, this clonotype was seen many times. The rearrangement joins TRBV13 to TRBJ2-7, with D tentatively TRBD2 (5 bases). V was pared by 3 bases and J by 2 bases, with 20 bases between. Per the germline V gene, CDR1 is PRHDT and CDR2 is FYEKMQ (reference sequence). This CDR3 comprises 17 residues. The CDR3 is CASSFPGGGRNPYEQYF. The DNA of the CDR3 is TGTGCCAGCAGCTTCCCCGGTGGTGGGAGAAATCCCTACGAGCAGTACTTC.

This clonotype occurred a few times. The V call is TRBV20-1, the J call TRBJ1-3, with 7 positions matching TRBD1. The germline gives CDR1 DFQATT, CDR2 SNEGSKA (reference sequence). The trim removed 1 base at V and 0 bases at J, leaving 3 bases unmatched. The CDR3 length is 15 residues. The CDR3 bases are TGCAGTGCTAGAGGGGGACAGTCCTCTGGAAACACCATATATTTT. As protein: CSARGGQSSGNTIYF.

This clonotype was counted ten times or more. The CDR3 protein is CAWKGTGNTEAFF. Here the CDR3 DNA reads TGTGCCTGGAAGGGGACAGGGAACACTGAAGCTTTCTTT. The chain combines TRBV30 with TRBJ1-1; 8 nucleotides align to TRBD1. The V segment lost 4 bases and the J segment 1 base; nucleotides outside the gene matches: 2. This CDR3 spans 13 amino acids. Germline V CDR1 and CDR2: GTSNPN, SVGIG (reference sequence).

This clonotype appeared many times. The chain recombines TRBV7-2 with TRBJ2-7; D remains ambiguous. CDR1 is SGHTA, CDR2 FQGNSA, per germline. Trimming pared 7 bases from V and 2 bases from J, leaving 18 bases between. This CDR3 is 15 amino acids long. The CDR3 loop is CASMSNPFGAYEQYF. The CDR3 nucleotides read TGTGCCAGCATGAGTAACCCTTTTGGGGCCTACGAGCAGTACTTC.

This clonotype was picked up many times. CDR3: CSARGSADTQYF. For the CDR3, the DNA is TGCAGTGCTAGAGGGTCGGCGGATACGCAGTATTTT. The chain employs TRBV20-1 and TRBJ2-3; no firm D call. The CDR3 consists of 12 residues. Germline V gene data show CDR1 as DFQATT and CDR2 as SNEGSKA (reference sequence). V lost 1 base to trimming and J lost 6 bases, with 8 bases between them.

This sequence joins TRBV7-3 and TRBJ2-7; 9 nucleotides match TRBD1. The CDR3 extends over 13 amino acids. J gave up 6 bases and V 4 bases, and 4 bases lay outside the gene matches. Germline assignment: CDR1 SGHTA and CDR2 FQGTGA. Here the CDR3 DNA reads TGTGCCAGCAGCTCGGGGACAGGGACCGAGCAGTACTTC. It encodes CASSSGTGTEQYF.

This chain links TRBV7-8 with TRBJ2-7; D gene unclear. The CDR3 extends over 16 amino acids. V shed 2 bases and J shed 0 bases, with 14 bases lying between them. Germline V gene lookup returns CDR1 SGHVS and CDR2 FQNEAQ. This chain's CDR3 is CASSLKGGRNSYEQYF. As DNA, the CDR3 is TGTGCCAGCAGCTTAAAAGGCGGCCGGAACTCCTACGAGCAGTACTTC. The full variable domain, rest sourced from reference TRBV7-8 and TRBJ2-7, is GAGVSQSPRYKVAKRGQDVALRCDPISGHVSLFWYQQALGQGPEFLTYFQNEAQLDKSGLPSDRFFAERPEGSVSTLKIQRTQQEDSAVYLCASSLKGGRNSYEQYFGPGTRLTVT.

This clonotype was seen ten or more times. This sequence joins TRBV3-1 and TRBJ2-2; 7 bases are shared with TRBD1. Germline V lookup: CDR1 LGHDT, CDR2 YNNKEL (reference sequence). The CDR3 runs 16 residues. V shed 0 bases and J 3 bases; nucleotides not matched to a gene: 4. In nucleotides, the CDR3 is TGTGCCAGCAGCCAAGATGCGACAGGGTACACCGGGGAGCTGTTTTTT. Its protein product is CASSQDATGYTGELFF.

In its sample, this clonotype was seen many times. The chain carries TRBV12-3 or TRBV12-4 and TRBJ2-3; TRBD1 or TRBD2 may be the D gene (7 bases each). The CDR3 runs 12 residues. Trimming left V 5 bases short and J 15 bases short, with 18 bases between. CDR3 in DNA: TGTGCCAGCAGTAACAGGGGAGGGCTCGCTTATTTT. Amino acid sequence: CASSNRGGLAYF.

This clonotype was counted many times. The CDR3 coding sequence is TGCAGTGCTACTGTGGCAGGGGGCGGCTATGGCTACACCTTC. It encodes CSATVAGGGYGYTF. The genes are TRBV20-1 and TRBJ1-2; 8 positions match TRBD1. Per germline, CDR1 DFQATT and CDR2 SNEGSKA (reference sequence). The CDR3 has 14 amino acids. V was pared by 4 bases and J by 4 bases, with 8 bases of the junction left unmatched.

This sequence joins TRBV19 and TRBJ2-5; 7 bases are a match to TRBD2. CDR1 is LNHDA and CDR2 is SQIVND in the germline V gene (reference sequence). This CDR3 spans 16 amino acids. Trimming cost V 6 bases and J 2 bases; bases outside gene matches: 12. In DNA, the CDR3 is TGTGCCAGTAGAGGAGGGAGGGCCTGGGATCAAGAGACCCAGTACTTC. The encoded protein is CASRGGRAWDQETQYF.

This clonotype occurred many times. V usage is TRBV10-3 and J usage is TRBJ2-3; the D gene is possibly TRBD2 (5 bases). Deletions cut 11 bases from V and 6 bases from J, with 12 bases between. Per the germline V gene, CDR1 is ENHRY and CDR2 is SYGVKD. CDR3 length: 11 residues. CDR3 loop: CASMDSDTQYF. As DNA, the CDR3 is TGTGCCTCCATGGACTCCGATACGCAGTATTTT.

In this sample, this clonotype turned up many times. The genes are TRBV20-1 and TRBJ2-3; D uncertain. Trimming cost V 5 bases and J 1 base, with 13 bases left between them. The CDR3 has 14 residues. Germline values: CDR1 DFQATT, CDR2 SNEGSKA (reference sequence). The CDR3 coding sequence is TGCAGTGCTCCAGATATCCCCCGCACAGATACGCAGTATTTT. Translated: CSAPDIPRTDTQYF.

This clonotype was seen ten or more times. The J gene is TRBJ1-2, the V gene TRBV27, with a weak D call TRBD1 (5 bases). Germline assignment: CDR1 MNHEY and CDR2 SMNVEV (reference sequence). The V end was cut by 5 bases, the J end by 2 bases, with 15 bases between. The CDR3 runs to 15 residues. This CDR3 is CASSGAGKANYGYTF. The CDR3 nucleotides are TGTGCCAGCAGTGGAGCAGGGAAGGCGAACTATGGCTACACCTTC.

This clonotype was counted ten times or more. J is TRBJ2-1 and V is TRBV9, with D perhaps TRBD1 or TRBD2 (5 bases each). Between the trimmed V and J ends, which lost 1 base and 3 bases, there was a span of 8 bases. Germline CDR1 and CDR2: SGDLS and YYNGEE. This CDR3 region has 14 residues. The CDR3 loop is CASSVKGSYNEQFF. The CDR3 nucleotides read TGTGCCAGCAGCGTAAAGGGGAGCTACAATGAGCAGTTCTTC.

The chain carries TRBV19 and TRBJ1-5; TRBD1 might be the D (6 bases). Germline assignment: CDR1 LNHDA and CDR2 SQIVND (reference sequence). V lost 5 bases to trimming and J lost 5 bases, with 10 bases between them. This CDR3 has 13 residues. In nucleotides, the CDR3 is TGTGCCAGTAGTCGACAGGACGATCAGCCCCAGCATTTT. Translating it yields CASSRQDDQPQHF.

This clonotype has ten or more counts. The V call is TRBV29-1, the J call TRBJ1-1, with 7 bases fitting TRBD1. CDR3 length: 13 amino acids. The V gene end was trimmed by 7 bases and the J gene end by 6 bases; junction bases not matched to a gene: 11. CDR1 and CDR2 from the germline V gene are SQVTM and ANQGSEA. The CDR3 region is CSARGQAKAEAFF. CDR3 coding DNA: TGCAGCGCTAGGGGGCAGGCGAAGGCTGAAGCTTTCTTT. Together with reference TRBV29-1 and TRBJ1-1, the CDR3 gives the full variable domain: SAVISQKPSRDICQRGTSLTIQCQVDSQVTMMFWYRQQPGQSLTLIATANQGSEATYESGFVIDKFPISRPNLTFSTLTVSNMSPEDSSIYLCSARGQAKAEAFFGQGTRLTVV.

The gene calls are TRBV5-6 and TRBJ1-1; tentative D call: TRBD1 (5 bases). Germline V gives CDR1 SGHDT, CDR2 YYEEEE. V was trimmed by 1 base and J by 7 bases, leaving 20 bases between them. This CDR3 has 16 amino acids. The CDR3 is CASSLSGTATRGEAFF. In DNA form, the CDR3 reads TGTGCCAGCAGCTTGTCAGGGACCGCCACACGAGGTGAAGCTTTCTTT.

V gene TRBV19 combines with J gene TRBJ2-1; possible D gene TRBD2, 5 bases. Germline V gene sequence: CDR1 LNHDA, CDR2 SQIVND (reference sequence). The CDR3 covers 15 residues. V gave up 3 bases and J gave up 1 base, with 10 bases separating them. The CDR3 reads CASSIISGSYNEQFF. DNA for the CDR3: TGTGCCAGTAGTATTATAAGCGGTTCCTACAATGAGCAGTTCTTC. The full variable domain, completed using reference TRBV19 and TRBJ2-1, is DGGITQSPKYLFRKEGQNVTLSCEQNLNHDAMYWYRQDPGQGLRLIYYSQIVNDFQKGDIAEGYSVSREKKESFPLTVTSAQKNPTAFYLCASSIISGSYNEQFFGPGTRLTVL.

The chain recombines TRBV6-5 with TRBJ2-1; D call uncertain. CDR3 length: 15 residues. V dropped 5 bases and J dropped 1 base, with 12 bases sitting between them. Germline V gene lookup returns CDR1 MNHEY and CDR2 SVGAGI. The CDR3 bases are TGTGCCAGCAGTCCCCAGGCGCTATCCTACAATGAGCAGTTCTTC. Translating it yields CASSPQALSYNEQFF.

This clonotype was counted ten times or more. The chain is built from TRBV6-5 and TRBJ2-3; D is perhaps TRBD2 (5 bases). The germline V and J ends were trimmed by 2 bases and 1 base, with 7 bases remaining between them. The germline V gene encodes CDR1 MNHEY and CDR2 SVGAGI. The CDR3 length is 14 residues. The chain's CDR3 is CASSYDGGTDTQYF. The CDR3 DNA reads as TGTGCCAGCAGTTACGACGGGGGCACAGATACGCAGTATTTT.

The genes are TRBV7-2 and TRBJ2-4, with TRBD1 as a possible D gene (6 bases). The germline V gene encodes CDR1 SGHTA and CDR2 FQGNSA. Between the trimmed V and J ends, which lost 5 bases and 9 bases, there was a span of 23 bases. CDR3 length equals 16 residues. The CDR3 loop is CASSPRGYQPSRIQYF. The CDR3 region has the DNA TGTGCCAGCAGCCCCAGGGGATACCAACCAAGTCGCATTCAGTACTTC.

The chain joins TRBV19 to TRBJ1-5, with TRBD1 matching 10 bases. J lost 7 bases, V lost 4 bases, and 10 bases had no gene match. Germline CDR1 is LNHDA and CDR2 is SQIVND (reference sequence). This CDR3 contains 16 residues. Written as DNA, the CDR3 is TGTGCCAGTAGTAACTACGGACAGGGGGATGCACAGCCCCAGCATTTT. It encodes CASSNYGQGDAQPQHF.

The gene calls are TRBV6-1 and TRBJ1-4; 8 nucleotides line up with TRBD1. V was clipped by 2 bases and J by 7 bases; unmatched bases: 9. The CDR3 length is 16 residues. CDR1 is MNHNS and CDR2 is SASEGT in the germline V gene. CDR3 residues: CASSEKRQGRIEKLFF. DNA of the CDR3: TGTGCCAGCAGTGAAAAAAGACAGGGGCGTATTGAAAAACTGTTTTTT.